In its sample, the clone carrying this T cell receptor beta chain was seen many times. The germline gives CDR1 ENHRY, CDR2 SYGVKD. V was clipped by 11 bases and J by 3 bases, with 10 bases between them. The CDR3 is made up of 11 amino acids. This sample stems from a study of spatial heterogeneity in lung cancer. Study summary: Alpha-chain sequences were detected in numbers that were consistently lower than beta-chain sequences.

From the 5' RACE reads, TCRdb called clonotypes with MiXCR, one entry per CDR3 protein. Here the sample spans under 10,000 distinct CDR3 sequences, 4% to 5.5% being singletons. The time point here: sample taken at primary tumor resection. The donors, fewer than 95 patients with untreated early-stage non-small cell lung cancer, provided the samples. The sequenced material consisted of unsorted whole RNA from tumor, nontumor lung or frozen PBMC. Material: PBMCs, obtained at surgery. The V and J genes are TRBV10-3 and TRBJ1-1; weak D call: TRBD1 (5 bases). This receptor was taken from a male donor with early-stage non-small cell lung cancer. DNA of the CDR3: TGTGCCGCCAGGGAGGACACTGAAGCTTTCTTT. It encodes CAAREDTEAFF.